This is a list of T cell receptor beta chains from one sample in a study of blood T cell repertoires in COVID-19. The repertoire was sequenced with immunoSEQ multiplex PCR; TCRdb's copy has only in-frame clones and lacks some. Here the sample spans roughly 290,000 clones, nearly 90% being singletons. Sequencing used PBMCs or T cells enriched from blood (not recorded which). Receptor source: a woman younger than 35 with acute COVID-19. The CDR3 runs from the conserved cysteine through the conserved F or W. A D gene is named only where the DNA matches it firmly. The listing skips clone size in some rows; elsewhere it reads once, few, many or a size class.

clone_size,v_call,cdr3_length,d_call,j_call,cdr3_nt,cdr3_aa
-,TRBV28,16,-,TRBJ1-4,TGTGCCAGCAGTCCATGGACAGTCCGGAAGGATGAAAAACTGTTTTTT,CASSPWTVRKDEKLFF
-,TRBV20-1,16,TRBD2,TRBJ2-1,TGCAGTGCCAGTGGGGTGGGACTAGCGAGATACAATGAGCAGTTCTTC,CSASGVGLARYNEQFF
-,TRBV19,14,-,TRBJ1-2,TGTGCCAGTAGATCCTTCCCGGGGAACTATGGCTACACCTTC,CASRSFPGNYGYTF
-,TRBV7-6,14,-,TRBJ1-1,TGTGCCAGCAGCAGGACACCGGGGAACACTGAAGCTTTCTTT,CASSRTPGNTEAFF
-,TRBV7-8,17,TRBD2,TRBJ2-2,TGTGCCAGCAGCGGTAGCGGGCAGCTAGCAGTCACCGGGGAGCTGTTTTTT,CASSGSGQLAVTGELFF
-,TRBV4-2,17,TRBD1,TRBJ2-2,TGTGCCAGCAGCCAGAGCGGGACAGGGGTTGGAACCGGGGAGCTGTTTTTT,CASSQSGTGVGTGELFF
-,TRBV11-2,14,-,TRBJ2-7,TGTGCCAGCAGCTGGGACTTTAGCTCCTACGAGCAGTACTTC,CASSWDFSSYEQYF
few,TRBV2,14,TRBD1,TRBJ1-1,TGTGCCAGCGAAGGGACAGGGGGCTACACTGAAGCTTTCTTT,CASEGTGGYTEAFF
once,TRBV6-6,16,TRBD2,TRBJ2-1,TGTGCCAGCAGTTACTCAGCGGGAGGGTCGGGCCATGAGCAGTTCTTC,CASSYSAGGSGHEQFF
-,TRBV19,13,-,TRBJ2-7,TGTGCCAGTAGTATAATCTACCCAAGCGAGCAGTACTTC,CASSIIYPSEQYF
-,TRBV10-3,17,-,TRBJ2-5,TGTGCCATCAGTGAGTCGAACGTCTTGGGGGGCCAAGAGACCCAGTACTTC,CAISESNVLGGQETQYF
-,TRBV30,15,-,TRBJ2-7,TGTGCCTGGAGTGTATCCGAGACGGGGACCTACGAGCAGTACTTC,CAWSVSETGTYEQYF
-,TRBV6-4,14,-,TRBJ2-2,TGTGCCAGCAGTGACGCTCCGGACACCGGGGAGCTGTTTTTT,CASSDAPDTGELFF
-,TRBV2,14,TRBD2,TRBJ2-7,TGTGCCAACGGGGGGGTAGGGGACTCCTACGAGCAGTACTTC,CANGGVGDSYEQYF
-,TRBV5-1,15,-,TRBJ2-1,TGCGCCAGCAGCCGGAGCGGTAGCTCCTACAATGAGCAGTTCTTC,CASSRSGSSYNEQFF
-,TRBV7-8,15,TRBD2,TRBJ2-7,TGTGCCAGCAGCCAATGGGGACTAGCGGGCTACGAGCAGTACTTC,CASSQWGLAGYEQYF
-,TRBV7-6,15,TRBD1,TRBJ2-1,TGTGCCAGCAGCCAACAGGGACAGGTCTACAATGAGCAGTTCTTC,CASSQQGQVYNEQFF
-,TRBV13,13,-,TRBJ2-1,TGTGCCAGCAGCACCCCCACTCGTAATGAGCAGTTCTTC,CASSTPTRNEQFF
-,TRBV28,17,-,TRBJ2-1,TGTGCCAGCAGGGGGGCCCGGGCCACCGGCCGGAACAATGAGCAGTTCTTC,CASRGARATGRNNEQFF
few,TRBV5-1,15,TRBD1,TRBJ1-1,TGCGCCAGCAGCTCGAGACAGGGCCTGAACACTGAAGCTTTCTTT,CASSSRQGLNTEAFF
few,TRBV19,17,TRBD1,TRBJ2-4,TGTGCCAGTAGTCCCTACTATGGGACAGGGGTAAAAAACATTCAGTACTTC,CASSPYYGTGVKNIQYF
-,TRBV19,15,TRBD1,TRBJ2-5,TGTGCCAGTAGTATTACAGGGGGCCCCCAAGAGACCCAGTACTTC,CASSITGGPQETQYF
-,TRBV6-1,18,TRBD2,TRBJ2-1,TGTGCCAGCAGTGAAGGGTGGGGACTAGCGGAGCTAGACAATGAGCAGTTCTTC,CASSEGWGLAELDNEQFF
-,TRBV6-5,14,TRBD1,TRBJ1-2,TGTGCCAGCAGAAACAGGGGGGCAAGGGTTGGCTACACCTTC,CASRNRGARVGYTF